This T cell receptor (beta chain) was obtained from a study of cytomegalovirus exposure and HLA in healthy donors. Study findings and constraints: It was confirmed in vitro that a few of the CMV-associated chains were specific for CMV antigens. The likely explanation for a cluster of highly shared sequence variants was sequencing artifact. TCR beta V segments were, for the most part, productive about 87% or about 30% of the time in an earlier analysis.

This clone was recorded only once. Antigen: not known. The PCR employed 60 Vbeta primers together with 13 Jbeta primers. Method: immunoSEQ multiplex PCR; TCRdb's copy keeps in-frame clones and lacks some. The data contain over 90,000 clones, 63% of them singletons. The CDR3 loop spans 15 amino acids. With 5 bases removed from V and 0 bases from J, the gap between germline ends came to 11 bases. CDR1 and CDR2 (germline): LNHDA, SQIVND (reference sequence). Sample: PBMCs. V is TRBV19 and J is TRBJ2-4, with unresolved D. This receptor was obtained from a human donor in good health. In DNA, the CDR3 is TGTGCCAGTAGTTCGGTACCGCAAGCCAAAAACATTCAGTACTTC. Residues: CASSSVPQAKNIQYF.